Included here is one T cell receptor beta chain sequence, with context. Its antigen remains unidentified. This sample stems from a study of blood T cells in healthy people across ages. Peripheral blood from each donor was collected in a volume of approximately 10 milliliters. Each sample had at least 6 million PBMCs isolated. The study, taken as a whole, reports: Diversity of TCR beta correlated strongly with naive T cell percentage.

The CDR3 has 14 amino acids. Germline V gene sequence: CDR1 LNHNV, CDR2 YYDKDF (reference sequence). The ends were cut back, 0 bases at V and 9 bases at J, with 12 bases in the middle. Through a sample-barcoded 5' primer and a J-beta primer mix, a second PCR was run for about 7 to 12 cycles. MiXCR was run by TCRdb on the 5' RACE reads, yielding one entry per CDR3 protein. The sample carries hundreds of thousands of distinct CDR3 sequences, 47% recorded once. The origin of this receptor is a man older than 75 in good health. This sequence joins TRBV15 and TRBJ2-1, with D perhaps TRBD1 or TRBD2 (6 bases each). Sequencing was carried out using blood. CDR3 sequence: CATSRDQGRTEQFF. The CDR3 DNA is TGTGCCACCAGCAGAGATCAGGGGAGGACTGAGCAGTTCTTC.